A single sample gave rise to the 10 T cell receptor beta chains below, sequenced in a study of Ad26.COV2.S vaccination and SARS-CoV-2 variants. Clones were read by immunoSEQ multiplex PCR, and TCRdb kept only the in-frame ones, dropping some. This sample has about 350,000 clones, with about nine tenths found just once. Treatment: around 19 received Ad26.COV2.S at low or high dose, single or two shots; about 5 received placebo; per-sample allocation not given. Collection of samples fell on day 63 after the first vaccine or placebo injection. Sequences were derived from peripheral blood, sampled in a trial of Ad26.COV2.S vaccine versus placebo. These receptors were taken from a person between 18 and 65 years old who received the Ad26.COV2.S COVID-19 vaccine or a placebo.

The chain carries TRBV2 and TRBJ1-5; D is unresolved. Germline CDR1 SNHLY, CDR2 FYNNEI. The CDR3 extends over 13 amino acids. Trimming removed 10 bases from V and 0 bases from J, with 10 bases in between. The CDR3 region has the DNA TGTGCCACCCAGACGGATAGCAATCAGCCCCAGCATTTT. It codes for CATQTDSNQPQHF.

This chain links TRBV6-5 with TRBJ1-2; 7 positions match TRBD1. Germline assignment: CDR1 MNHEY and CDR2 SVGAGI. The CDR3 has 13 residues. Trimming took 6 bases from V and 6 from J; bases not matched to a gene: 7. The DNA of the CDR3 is TGTGCCAGCAGCCAGCTGACAGGGAATGGCTACACCTTC. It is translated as CASSQLTGNGYTF.

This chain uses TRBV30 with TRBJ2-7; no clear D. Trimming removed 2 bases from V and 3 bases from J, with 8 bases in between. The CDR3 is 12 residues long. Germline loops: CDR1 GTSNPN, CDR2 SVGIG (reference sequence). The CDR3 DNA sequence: TGTGCCTGGAGTCTCATGCGCTACGAGCAGTACTTC. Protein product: CAWSLMRYEQYF.

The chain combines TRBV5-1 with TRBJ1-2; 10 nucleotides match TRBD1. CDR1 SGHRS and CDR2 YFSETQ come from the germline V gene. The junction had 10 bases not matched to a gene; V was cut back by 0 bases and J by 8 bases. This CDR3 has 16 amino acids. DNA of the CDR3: TGCGCCAGCAGCTTGGGCGGGACAGGGGCGTCTGAGGGCTACACCTTC. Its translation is CASSLGGTGASEGYTF.

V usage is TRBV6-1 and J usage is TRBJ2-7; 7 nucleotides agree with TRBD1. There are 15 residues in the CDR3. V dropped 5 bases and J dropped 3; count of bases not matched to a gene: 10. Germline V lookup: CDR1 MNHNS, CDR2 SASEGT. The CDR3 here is CASSTPKGQIYEQYF. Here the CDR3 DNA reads TGTGCCAGCAGTACTCCCAAGGGACAGATCTACGAGCAGTACTTC.

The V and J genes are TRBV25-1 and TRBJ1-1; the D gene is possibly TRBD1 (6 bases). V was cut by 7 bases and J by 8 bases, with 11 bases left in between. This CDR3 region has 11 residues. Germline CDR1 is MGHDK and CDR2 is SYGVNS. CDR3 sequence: CASTSGTEAFF. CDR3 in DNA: TGTGCCAGCACCTCCGGGACAGAAGCTTTCTTT. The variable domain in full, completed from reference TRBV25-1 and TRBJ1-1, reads EADIYQTPRYLVIGTGKKITLECSQTMGHDKMYWYQQDPGMELHLIHYSYGVNSTEKGDLSSESTVSRIRTEHFPLTLESARPSHTSQYLCASTSGTEAFFGQGTRLTVV.

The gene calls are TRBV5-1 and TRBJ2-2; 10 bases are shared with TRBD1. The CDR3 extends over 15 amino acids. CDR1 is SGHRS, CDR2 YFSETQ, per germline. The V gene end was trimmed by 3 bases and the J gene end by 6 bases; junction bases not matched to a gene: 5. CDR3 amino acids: CASSWGQGSSGELFF. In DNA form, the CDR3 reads TGCGCCAGCAGCTGGGGACAGGGGTCCTCCGGGGAGCTGTTTTTT.

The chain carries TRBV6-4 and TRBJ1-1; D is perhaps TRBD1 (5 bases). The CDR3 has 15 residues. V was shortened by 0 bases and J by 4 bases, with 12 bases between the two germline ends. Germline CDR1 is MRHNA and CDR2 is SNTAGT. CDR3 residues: CASSDSGGEGTEAFF. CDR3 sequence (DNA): TGTGCCAGCAGTGACTCGGGAGGGGAGGGCACTGAAGCTTTCTTT.

The CDR3 DNA reads TGCGCCAGCAGCCAAGATGCAGGGTCTTACACAGATACGCAGTATTTT. Translating gives CASSQDAGSYTDTQYF. V usage is TRBV4-3 and J usage is TRBJ2-3, with D perhaps TRBD1 (5 bases). The V gene lost 0 bases and the J gene lost 2 bases, with 12 bases spanning the gap. The CDR3 loop spans 16 amino acids. Germline V gene sequence: CDR1 LGHNA, CDR2 YSLEER.

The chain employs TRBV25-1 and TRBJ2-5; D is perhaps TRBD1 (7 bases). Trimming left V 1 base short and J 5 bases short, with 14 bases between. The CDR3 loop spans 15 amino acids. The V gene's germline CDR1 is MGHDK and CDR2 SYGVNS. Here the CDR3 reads CASSESRGDGETQYF. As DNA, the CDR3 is TGTGCCAGCAGTGAATCCAGGGGGGACGGGGAGACCCAGTACTTC.